This TCR beta chain is from a study of CD8 T cells in ankylosing spondylitis. Quantitative molecular-barcoded 5'-RACE generated the TCR beta libraries. MiXCR was run by TCRdb on the 5' RACE reads, yielding one entry per CDR3 protein. The repertoire holds almost 250,000 distinct CDR3 sequences, with more than 25% as singletons. Germline loops: CDR1 DFQATT, CDR2 SNEGSKA (reference sequence). Trimming took 5 bases from V and 3 from J, leaving 7 bases between them. The CDR3 is 11 residues long. Sequenced sample: blood, either unsorted or a sorted T cell fraction (not recorded which). The TCR originated in a male donor with ankylosing spondylitis or in good health (not recorded which). The V call is TRBV20-1, the J call TRBJ1-2; D remains unclear. CDR3 sequence: CSAVWDYGYTF. CDR3 in DNA: TGCAGTGCTGTTTGGGACTATGGCTACACCTTC.